The 12 T cell receptor beta chains below come from one sample, sequenced in a study of shared clonotypes between healthy human individuals. TCRdb's copy holds only in-frame clones and misses some; the assay was immunoSEQ multiplex PCR. Counted here are nearly 2 million clones, around 96% occurring once; the ten biggest clones make up 0.9% to 1.5%. Naive CD8 cells lacked CD45RO and underwent positive selection for CCR7, leaving out terminally differentiated effector memory CD45RA+ cells. Sequencing was done on a sample of naive CD8+ T cells sorted from blood. The receptor set was obtained from a man younger than 35 in good health.

CDR3 in DNA: TGTGCCAGCAGCACCCAACCCCCGGGCAGCTTCGATGGCTACACCTTC. This codes for CASSTQPPGSFDGYTF. This chain links TRBV11-2 with TRBJ1-2; no firm D call. V lost 5 bases to trimming and J lost 6 bases, with 22 bases between them. The CDR3 extends over 16 amino acids. The germline gives CDR1 SGHAT, CDR2 FQNNGV.

For this clone: Other DNA sequences of this sample code for an identical CDR3. This chain joins TRBV5-1 and TRBJ1-2, with D maybe TRBD1 (5 bases). V was cut by 0 bases and J by 6 bases, with 12 bases left in between. Germline V gene data show CDR1 as SGHRS and CDR2 as YFSETQ. The CDR3 runs to 14 residues. The chain's CDR3 is CASSLAGQGDGYTF. DNA for the CDR3: TGCGCCAGCAGCTTGGCGGGGCAGGGTGATGGCTACACCTTC.

The chain couples TRBV29-1 to TRBJ1-2; the D gene is possibly TRBD1 (5 bases). This CDR3 has 14 residues. Trimming removed 0 bases from V and 7 bases from J, with 15 bases in between. Germline V gives CDR1 SQVTM, CDR2 ANQGSEA. CDR3 residues: CSVEDRGRATGYTF. The CDR3 DNA follows: TGCAGCGTTGAAGATCGTGGCAGGGCAACTGGCTACACCTTC. Filled out from reference TRBV29-1 and TRBJ1-2, the complete variable domain reads SAVISQKPSRDICQRGTSLTIQCQVDSQVTMMFWYRQQPGQSLTLIATANQGSEATYESGFVIDKFPISRPNLTFSTLTVSNMSPEDSSIYLCSVEDRGRATGYTFGSGTRLTVV.

This rearrangement joins TRBV6-5 to TRBJ2-3, with D perhaps TRBD1 or TRBD2 (5 bases each). The CDR3 consists of 15 residues. Trimming took off 2 bases at V and 2 bases at J, with 11 bases between the two ends. The germline V gene has CDR1 MNHEY and CDR2 SVGAGI. The CDR3, as DNA: TGTGCCAGCAGTTACCTTACGGGGACCACAGATACGCAGTATTTT. Translation gives CASSYLTGTTDTQYF.

Points on this clone: The same CDR3 arises from other DNA sequences in this sample as well. The rearrangement joins TRBV28 to TRBJ1-5, with D unresolved. The CDR3 is 14 amino acids. The germline CDR1 and CDR2 sequences are MDHEN and SYDVKM. The V and J ends lost 5 bases and 3 bases respectively, with 11 bases between them. The chain's CDR3 is CASSPLSSNQPQHF. DNA of the CDR3: TGTGCCAGCAGTCCCCTCTCATCCAATCAGCCCCAGCATTTT.

The chain employs TRBV7-9 and TRBJ2-7; D remains unclear. This CDR3 spans 17 amino acids. Germline CDR1 reads SEHNR; CDR2 reads FQNEAQ (reference sequence). Between the trimmed V and J ends, which lost 1 base and 6 bases, there was a span of 22 bases. The CDR3 nucleotides are TGTGCCAGCAGCTTAGGGTGGGGTAATGGCCTCTCAGTCGAGCAGTACTTC. Amino acid sequence: CASSLGWGNGLSVEQYF. Based on the CDR3 plus reference TRBV7-9 and TRBJ2-7, the full variable domain is DTGVSQNPRHKITKRGQNVTFRCDPISEHNRLYWYRQTLGQGPEFLTYFQNEAQLEKSRLLSDRFSAERPKGSFSTLEIQRTEQGDSAMYLCASSLGWGNGLSVEQYFGPGTRLTVT.

V is TRBV25-1 and J is TRBJ2-3; 15 bases agree with TRBD2. The CDR3 runs 16 residues. Germline V gene data show CDR1 as MGHDK and CDR2 as SYGVNS. V trimming: 4 bases; J trimming: 6 bases; junction bases outside the gene matches: 5. The CDR3 nucleotides read TGTGCCAGCAGTGGGGGACTAGCGGGAGGCCAGGATACGCAGTATTTT. This codes for CASSGGLAGGQDTQYF. Filled out from reference TRBV25-1 and TRBJ2-3, the complete variable domain reads EADIYQTPRYLVIGTGKKITLECSQTMGHDKMYWYQQDPGMELHLIHYSYGVNSTEKGDLSSESTVSRIRTEHFPLTLESARPSHTSQYLCASSGGLAGGQDTQYFGPGTRLTVL.

Comments on this clone: Within the sample, other DNA sequences also encode this same CDR3. V usage is TRBV27 and J usage is TRBJ1-2; D is ambiguous. From germline, CDR1 is MNHEY and CDR2 SMNVEV (reference sequence). The ends were cut back, 3 bases at V and 0 bases at J, with 8 bases in the middle. The CDR3 is made up of 14 amino acids. The CDR3, as DNA: TGTGCCAGCAGTTTTGTGGGAGCTAACTATGGCTACACCTTC. Encoded protein: CASSFVGANYGYTF.

The chain uses TRBV5-6 and TRBJ2-1; D remains ambiguous. Trimming left V 0 bases short and J 5 bases short, with 15 bases between. Germline V gives CDR1 SGHDT, CDR2 YYEEEE. The CDR3 covers 16 residues. The CDR3 nucleotides read TGTGCCAGCAGCTTGGGATCCGGGCATACTGACAATGAGCAGTTCTTC. Its translation: CASSLGSGHTDNEQFF.

The chain links TRBV15 to TRBJ1-2; D not resolved. The CDR3 sequence is 15 residues long. Germline CDR1 LNHNV, CDR2 YYDKDF (reference sequence). V gave up 1 base and J gave up 8 bases, with 17 bases separating them. The CDR3 loop is CATSRVEHVGGGYTF. The CDR3 region has the DNA TGTGCCACCAGCAGAGTGGAGCATGTGGGAGGGGGCTACACCTTC.

The CDR3: CASSEVAGGNYEQYF. Written as DNA, the CDR3 is TGCGCCAGCAGTGAAGTAGCGGGAGGGAACTACGAGCAGTACTTC. The chain is built from TRBV10-2 and TRBJ2-7; the match to TRBD2 covers 11 bases. The ends lost 3 bases at V and 3 bases at J; junction bases unmatched: 4. Germline V CDR1 and CDR2: WSHSY, SAAADI. The CDR3 is 15 residues long.

The DNA of the CDR3 is TGTGCCAGCAGTGTTCCTGATTTTGGGACAGATCAAGAGACCCAGTACTTC. Residues: CASSVPDFGTDQETQYF. The rearrangement joins TRBV6-1 to TRBJ2-5, with 7 bases aligning to TRBD1. Germline CDR1 is MNHNS and CDR2 is SASEGT. The CDR3 covers 17 residues. The trim removed 4 bases at V and 2 bases at J, leaving 13 bases unmatched.